These 5 T cell receptor beta chains originate from one sample sequenced in a study of PD-1 blockade in classical Hodgkin lymphoma. Clones were sequenced by immunoSEQ multiplex PCR, and TCRdb holds only the in-frame ones, with some missing. Here the sample spans 42,000 or so clones, roughly nine tenths being singletons. Each patient's relapse followed autologous stem cell transplantation, and brentuximab vedotin exposure varied. The starting material was peripheral blood mononuclear cells (PBMCs), obtained before the second cycle of nivolumab. The receptor source for this set is a human donor with classical Hodgkin lymphoma.

V is TRBV28 and J is TRBJ1-4; 9 positions match TRBD1. Germline V CDR1 and CDR2: MDHEN, SYDVKM. J was trimmed by 3 bases and V by 5 bases; bases with no gene match: 7. The CDR3 totals 16 residues. The CDR3 protein is CASSPSGQGPNEKLFF. The CDR3, as DNA: TGTGCCAGCAGTCCGTCGGGACAGGGACCTAATGAAAAACTGTTTTTT.

In this sample, this clone turned up a few times. J is TRBJ2-7 and V is TRBV6-6; 12 positions agree with TRBD1. The germline CDR1 and CDR2 sequences are MNHNY and SVGAGI (reference sequence). The CDR3 loop spans 15 amino acids. J lost 3 bases, V lost 6 bases, and 6 bases had no gene match. CDR3: CASSLGTGGFYEQYF. The DNA of the CDR3 is TGTGCCAGCAGCCTGGGGACAGGGGGCTTCTACGAGCAGTACTTC.

V and J are TRBV9 and TRBJ2-5; D remains unclear. The CDR3 has 16 residues. Trimming stripped 3 bases from V and 5 bases from J, with 20 bases between. The V gene's germline CDR1 is SGDLS and CDR2 YYNGEE. CDR3 amino acids: CASSATKWAPGETQYF. In DNA form, the CDR3 reads TGTGCCAGCAGCGCCACAAAGTGGGCTCCGGGTGAGACCCAGTACTTC.

The gene calls are TRBV6-1 and TRBJ2-7; D possibly corresponds to TRBD2 (5 bases). The CDR3 totals 15 residues. Germline CDR1 reads MNHNS; CDR2 reads SASEGT. V lost 4 bases to trimming and J lost 3 bases, with 16 bases between them. CDR3 sequence: CASSAYNTEGYEQYF. As DNA, the CDR3 is TGTGCCAGCAGTGCGTACAATACCGAGGGCTACGAGCAGTACTTC.

This clone appeared once. J is TRBJ2-7 and V is TRBV5-1, with TRBD2 as a possible D gene (6 bases). Germline V CDR1 and CDR2: SGHRS, YFSETQ. Trimming shortened V by 0 bases and J by 2 bases, and 15 bases separated the two germline ends. There are 16 residues in the CDR3. Here the CDR3 reads CASSLDLGGKPYEQYF. Written as DNA, the CDR3 is TGCGCCAGCAGCTTGGATCTCGGGGGAAAACCCTACGAGCAGTACTTC.